A selection of T cell receptor beta chains follows, all from one sample in a study of cytomegalovirus exposure and HLA in healthy donors. Sequenced by immunoSEQ multiplex PCR; TCRdb stores in-frame clones only, minus some. This table holds about 150,000 clones, about two thirds found once. Sequenced material: PBMCs. These receptors came from a man younger than 40 in good health and CMV-seropositive. Both conserved end residues are part of each CDR3. D genes are given only for firm matches. Expanded clones are given a class, and other clones once, few, many or no size at all.

CDR3: CASSMVLAGPTYEQYF
DNA: TGTGCCAGTAGTATGGTACTAGCGGGACCTACCTACGAGCAGTACTTC
V: TRBV19
size: .
D: TRBD2
J: TRBJ2-7

CDR3: CASSEQYTQYF
DNA: TGTGCCAGCAGCGAACAATATACGCAGTATTTT
V: TRBV14
size: .
D: .
J: TRBJ2-3

CDR3: CASRTDRGLIGELFF
DNA: TGTGCCAGCAGAACAGACAGGGGGCTTATCGGGGAGCTGTTTTTT
V: TRBV27
size: .
D: TRBD1
J: TRBJ2-2

CDR3: CASGGRDNLAKNIQYF
DNA: TGTGCCAGTGGGGGCCGGGACAACCTAGCCAAAAACATTCAGTACTTC
V: TRBV19
size: .
D: .
J: TRBJ2-4

CDR3: CASSLGQGQGVYEQYF
DNA: TGTGCCAGCAGTTTGGGTCAGGGGCAAGGAGTTTACGAGCAGTACTTC
V: TRBV28
size: .
D: .
J: TRBJ2-7

CDR3: CASWGPLDPYGYTF
DNA: TGTGCCAGTTGGGGCCCGCTAGACCCCTATGGCTACACCTTC
V: TRBV19
size: once
D: .
J: TRBJ1-2

CDR3: CASSKGGDPSYEQYF
DNA: TGTGCCAGTAGTAAGGGAGGGGATCCCTCCTACGAGCAGTACTTC
V: TRBV19
size: .
D: TRBD2
J: TRBJ2-7

CDR3: CASSRVLGDEQYF
DNA: TGTGCCAGCAGCCGAGTCTTGGGAGACGAGCAGTACTTC
V: TRBV7-8
size: .
D: .
J: TRBJ2-7

CDR3: CASRYSIGQGAEAFF
DNA: TGTGCCAGCAGATACTCGATCGGACAGGGGGCTGAAGCTTTCTTT
V: TRBV28
size: .
D: TRBD1
J: TRBJ1-1

CDR3: CASGAHSYEQYF
DNA: TGTGCCAGCGGGGCCCACTCCTACGAGCAGTACTTC
V: TRBV27
size: .
D: .
J: TRBJ2-7

CDR3: CASSQEGTGGSYEQYF
DNA: TGTGCCAGCAGCCAAGAGGGGACAGGGGGCTCCTACGAGCAGTACTTC
V: TRBV4-2
size: .
D: TRBD1
J: TRBJ2-7

CDR3: CASSPGQSPLQYF
DNA: TGTGCCAGCAGTCCCGGACAAAGTCCGCTCCAGTACTTC
V: TRBV28
size: .
D: .
J: TRBJ2-5

CDR3: CASSLGTGGTYEQYF
DNA: TGTGCCAGCAGTTTAGGGACAGGGGGGACCTACGAGCAGTACTTC
V: TRBV28
size: few
D: TRBD1
J: TRBJ2-7

CDR3: CASSPWDSNTDTQYF
DNA: TGTGCCAGCTCACCATGGGACAGCAACACAGATACGCAGTATTTT
V: TRBV18
size: .
D: TRBD1
J: TRBJ2-3

CDR3: CASSLYFVDWTGTYGYTF
DNA: TGTGCCAGCAGTTTATACTTCGTAGACTGGACAGGGACCTATGGCTACACCTTC
V: TRBV27
size: .
D: TRBD1
J: TRBJ1-2

CDR3: CASSLGGSGEETQYF
DNA: TGCGCCAGCAGCTTGGGCGGAAGCGGGGAAGAGACCCAGTACTTC
V: TRBV5-1
size: few
D: TRBD2
J: TRBJ2-5

CDR3: CASSFTTGGQTEAFF
DNA: TGTGCCAGCAGTTTTACTACAGGGGGCCAAACTGAAGCTTTCTTT
V: TRBV6-1
size: .
D: TRBD1
J: TRBJ1-1

CDR3: CASSQGWQGLDQPQHF
DNA: TGCGCCAGCAGCCAAGGGTGGCAGGGCTTAGATCAGCCCCAGCATTTT
V: TRBV4-1
size: .
D: .
J: TRBJ1-5

CDR3: CASRKQAYEQYF
DNA: TGTGCCAGCAGGAAACAGGCCTACGAGCAGTACTTC
V: TRBV28
size: few
D: .
J: TRBJ2-7

CDR3: CASSRRLAGQETQYF
DNA: TGTGCCAGCAGCAGACGACTAGCGGGGCAAGAGACCCAGTACTTC
V: TRBV7-6
size: .
D: TRBD2
J: TRBJ2-5

CDR3: CASSFGLGSGANVLTF
DNA: TGTGCCAGCAGCTTCGGTCTGGGCTCAGGGGCCAACGTCCTGACTTTC
V: TRBV7-9
size: .
D: .
J: TRBJ2-6

CDR3: CASSFGQERVRKLFF
DNA: TGTGCCAGCAGCTTCGGACAGGAGAGGGTGAGAAAACTGTTTTTT
V: TRBV27
size: .
D: TRBD1
J: TRBJ1-4

CDR3: CASSDRGRDEQYF
DNA: TGTGCCAGCAGTGACAGGGGGCGGGACGAGCAGTACTTC
V: TRBV2
size: .
D: TRBD1
J: TRBJ2-7

CDR3: CAWSRTALSYGYTF
DNA: TGTGCCTGGAGCCGGACAGCCTTGAGTTATGGCTACACCTTC
V: TRBV30
size: .
D: .
J: TRBJ1-2

CDR3: CASSEGISGIGETQYF
DNA: TGTGCCAGCAGTGAGGGGATTAGCGGGATCGGAGAGACCCAGTACTTC
V: TRBV2
size: few
D: TRBD2
J: TRBJ2-5

CDR3: CASSGEGGRWDNEQFF
DNA: TGTGCCAGTTCCGGGGAGGGCGGGAGGTGGGACAATGAGCAGTTCTTC
V: TRBV19
size: .
D: TRBD2
J: TRBJ2-1

CDR3: CASESGGQETQYF
DNA: TGTGCCTCCGAGAGCGGCGGACAAGAGACCCAGTACTTC
V: TRBV30
size: few
D: .
J: TRBJ2-5

CDR3: CASSKSEQGASETQYF
DNA: TGTGCCAGCAGCAAATCGGAACAGGGGGCTTCAGAGACCCAGTACTTC
V: TRBV21-1
size: .
D: .
J: TRBJ2-5

CDR3: CASSLDWTSGANIQYF
DNA: TGTGCCAGCAGCTTAGATTGGACTAGCGGAGCAAACATTCAGTACTTC
V: TRBV11-2
size: .
D: TRBD2
J: TRBJ2-4

CDR3: CASSLARGWNEKLFF
DNA: TGTGCCAGCAGCTTGGCCCGAGGATGGAATGAAAAACTGTTTTTT
V: TRBV5-6
size: few
D: .
J: TRBJ1-4

CDR3: CAWTSGTTSQETQYF
DNA: TGTGCCTGGACGTCCGGGACTACGTCCCAAGAGACCCAGTACTTC
V: TRBV30
size: .
D: TRBD2
J: TRBJ2-5

CDR3: CASSPGTSGDYEQYF
DNA: TGTGCCAGCAGCCCGGGGACTAGCGGGGACTACGAGCAGTACTTC
V: TRBV12-1
size: few
D: .
J: TRBJ2-7

CDR3: CASSVTGSYEQYF
DNA: TGTGCCAGCAGCGTAACAGGGTCCTACGAGCAGTACTTC
V: TRBV7-2
size: .
D: .
J: TRBJ2-7

CDR3: CASSPFTQGAEQYF
DNA: TGTGCCAGCAGCCCGTTCACGCAGGGCGCCGAGCAGTACTTC
V: TRBV11-2
size: .
D: .
J: TRBJ2-7

CDR3: CASSQSGMTYEQYF
DNA: TGTGCCAGCAGCCAGAGCGGGATGACCTACGAGCAGTACTTC
V: TRBV27
size: .
D: TRBD2
J: TRBJ2-7

CDR3: CASSSYYEQYF
DNA: TGTGCCAGCAGCTCCTACTACGAGCAGTACTTC
V: TRBV7-2
size: .
D: .
J: TRBJ2-7

CDR3: CASSIMAERVNEQFF
DNA: TGTGCCAGTAGTATTATGGCCGAACGGGTAAATGAGCAGTTCTTC
V: TRBV19
size: .
D: .
J: TRBJ2-1

CDR3: CASSFRISGLDEQYF
DNA: TGTGCCAGCAGCTTTAGGATTAGCGGGTTGGACGAGCAGTACTTC
V: TRBV11-2
size: .
D: TRBD2
J: TRBJ2-7

CDR3: CAISDGQDADTQYF
DNA: TGTGCCATCAGTGACGGACAGGATGCAGATACGCAGTATTTT
V: TRBV10-3
size: .
D: TRBD1
J: TRBJ2-3

CDR3: CAISESSSKYEQFF
DNA: TGTGCCATCAGTGAGTCGTCGAGCAAATATGAGCAGTTCTTC
V: TRBV10-3
size: .
D: .
J: TRBJ2-1

CDR3: CASSVDRDTQYF
DNA: TGTGCCAGCAGCGTAGACAGAGATACGCAGTATTTT
V: TRBV9
size: .
D: .
J: TRBJ2-3

CDR3: CASDREDYNTIYF
DNA: TGTGCCAGCGACAGGGAGGATTATAACACCATATATTTT
V: TRBV2
size: once
D: TRBD1
J: TRBJ1-3

CDR3: CASSHIPGLAGAADTQYF
DNA: TGCGCCAGCAGCCATATCCCGGGACTAGCGGGAGCTGCAGATACGCAGTATTTT
V: TRBV4-1
size: few
D: TRBD2
J: TRBJ2-3

CDR3: CASSYTGTGVHEQYF
DNA: TGTGCCAGCAGTTACACCGGGACAGGGGTGCACGAGCAGTACTTC
V: TRBV6-5
size: .
D: TRBD1
J: TRBJ2-7

CDR3: CASSEYRVQPQHF
DNA: TGCGCCAGCAGTGAGTACAGGGTGCAGCCCCAGCATTTT
V: TRBV10-2
size: .
D: .
J: TRBJ1-5

CDR3: CASSQERTWVTQYF
DNA: TGTGCCAGCAGCCAAGAACGGACTTGGGTGACCCAGTACTTC
V: TRBV14
size: .
D: .
J: TRBJ2-5

CDR3: CASSYLSGKVGNEQFF
DNA: TGTGCCAGCAGCTACCTAAGCGGGAAGGTAGGGAATGAGCAGTTCTTC
V: TRBV7-2
size: few
D: TRBD2
J: TRBJ2-1

CDR3: CASSLIGSRITEAFF
DNA: TGTGCCAGCAGCTTAATAGGGAGTAGGATAACTGAAGCTTTCTTT
V: TRBV7-9
size: .
D: .
J: TRBJ1-1

CDR3: CASASSYEQYF
DNA: TGTGCCAGTGCTAGCTCCTACGAGCAGTACTTC
V: TRBV27
size: few
D: .
J: TRBJ2-7

CDR3: CASSIGGGSGNTIYF
DNA: TGTGCCAGTAGTATCGGGGGGGGATCTGGAAACACCATATATTTT
V: TRBV19
size: .
D: .
J: TRBJ1-3

CDR3: CASRLAGSRYEQYF
DNA: TGTGCCAGCAGGCTAGCGGGGAGTAGGTACGAGCAGTACTTC
V: TRBV11-2
size: .
D: TRBD2
J: TRBJ2-7

CDR3: CASSLPGGEQYF
DNA: TGTGCCAGCAGTCTCCCCGGGGGCGAGCAGTACTTC
V: TRBV27
size: .
D: .
J: TRBJ2-7

CDR3: CASSTGQQETQYF
DNA: TGTGCCAGTAGTACAGGACAGCAAGAGACCCAGTACTTC
V: TRBV19
size: .
D: .
J: TRBJ2-5

CDR3: CASSLEEGIQYF
DNA: TGCGCCAGCAGCTTGGAGGAGGGAATCCAGTACTTC
V: TRBV5-1
size: .
D: .
J: TRBJ2-5

CDR3: CASSGAAYAWFTGELFF
DNA: TGCGCCAGCAGTGGGGCAGCCTACGCGTGGTTCACCGGGGAGCTGTTTTTT
V: TRBV10-1
size: .
D: .
J: TRBJ2-2

CDR3: CASSLYVRANTGELFF
DNA: TGCGCCAGCAGCTTGTATGTGAGGGCGAACACCGGGGAGCTGTTTTTT
V: TRBV5-1
size: .
D: .
J: TRBJ2-2